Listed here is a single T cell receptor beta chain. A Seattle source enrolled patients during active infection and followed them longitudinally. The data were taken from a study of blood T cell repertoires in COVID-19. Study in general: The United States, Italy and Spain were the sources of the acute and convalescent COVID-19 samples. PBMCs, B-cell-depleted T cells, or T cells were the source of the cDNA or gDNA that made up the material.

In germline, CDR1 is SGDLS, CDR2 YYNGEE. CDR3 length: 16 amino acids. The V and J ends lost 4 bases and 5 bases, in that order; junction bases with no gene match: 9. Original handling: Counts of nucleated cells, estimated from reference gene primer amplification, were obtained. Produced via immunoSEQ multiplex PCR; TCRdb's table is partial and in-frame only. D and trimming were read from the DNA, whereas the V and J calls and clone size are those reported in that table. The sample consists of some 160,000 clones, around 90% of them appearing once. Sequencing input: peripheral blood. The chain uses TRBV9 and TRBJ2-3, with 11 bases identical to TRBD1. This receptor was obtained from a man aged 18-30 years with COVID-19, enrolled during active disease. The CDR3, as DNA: TGTGCCAGCAGCCCCACCGGGACAGGGGGAGGAGATACGCAGTATTTT. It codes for CASSPTGTGGGDTQYF. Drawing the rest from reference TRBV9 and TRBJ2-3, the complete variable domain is DSGVTQTPKHLITATGQRVTLRCSPRSGDLSVYWYQQSLDQGLQFLIQYYNGEERAKGNILERFSAQQFPDLHSELNLSSLELGDSALYFCASSPTGTGGGDTQYFGPGTRLTVL.